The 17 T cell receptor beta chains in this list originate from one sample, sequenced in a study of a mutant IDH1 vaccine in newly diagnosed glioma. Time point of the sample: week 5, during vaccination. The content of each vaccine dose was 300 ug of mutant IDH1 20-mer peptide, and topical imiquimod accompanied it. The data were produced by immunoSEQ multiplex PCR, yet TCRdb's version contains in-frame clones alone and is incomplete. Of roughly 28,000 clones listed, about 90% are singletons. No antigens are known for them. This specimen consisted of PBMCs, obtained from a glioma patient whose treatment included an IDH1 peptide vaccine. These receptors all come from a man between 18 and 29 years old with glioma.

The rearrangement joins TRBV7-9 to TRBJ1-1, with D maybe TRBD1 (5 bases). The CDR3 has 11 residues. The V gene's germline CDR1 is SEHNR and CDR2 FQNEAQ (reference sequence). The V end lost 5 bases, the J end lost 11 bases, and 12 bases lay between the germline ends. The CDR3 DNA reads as TGTGCCAGCAGCGCGGGGACGACCGCTTTCTTT. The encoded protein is CASSAGTTAFF.

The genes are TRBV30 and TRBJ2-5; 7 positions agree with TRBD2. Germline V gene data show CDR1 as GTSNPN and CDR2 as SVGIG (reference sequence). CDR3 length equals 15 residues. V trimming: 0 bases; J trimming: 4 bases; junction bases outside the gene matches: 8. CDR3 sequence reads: CAWSVSTGGGETQYF. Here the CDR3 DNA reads TGTGCCTGGAGTGTAAGTACGGGAGGAGGAGAGACCCAGTACTTC.

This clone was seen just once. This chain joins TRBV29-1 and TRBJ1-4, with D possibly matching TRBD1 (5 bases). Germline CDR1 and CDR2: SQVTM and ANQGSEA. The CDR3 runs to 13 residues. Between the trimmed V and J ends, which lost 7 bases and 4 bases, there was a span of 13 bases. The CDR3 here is CSGRQNLNEKLFF. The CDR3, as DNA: TGCAGCGGTCGACAGAACCTTAATGAAAAACTGTTTTTT.

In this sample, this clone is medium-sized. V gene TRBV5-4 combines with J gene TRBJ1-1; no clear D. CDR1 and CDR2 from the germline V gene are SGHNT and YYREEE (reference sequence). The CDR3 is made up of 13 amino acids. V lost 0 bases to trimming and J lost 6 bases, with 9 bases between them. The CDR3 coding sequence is TGTGCCAGCAGCTTGGACGTGGCCCCTGAAGCTTTCTTT. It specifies CASSLDVAPEAFF.

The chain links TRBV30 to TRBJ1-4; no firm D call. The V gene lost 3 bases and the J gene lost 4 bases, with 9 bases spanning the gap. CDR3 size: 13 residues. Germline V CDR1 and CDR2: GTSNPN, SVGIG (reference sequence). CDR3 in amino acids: CAWRDGFNEKLFF. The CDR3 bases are TGTGCCTGGAGGGACGGGTTTAATGAAAAACTGTTTTTT.

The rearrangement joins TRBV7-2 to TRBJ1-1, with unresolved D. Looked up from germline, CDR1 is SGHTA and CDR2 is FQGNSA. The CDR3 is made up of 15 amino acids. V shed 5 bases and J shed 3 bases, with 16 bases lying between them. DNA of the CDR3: TGTGCCAGCAGCCCAACACGGGAAAGGTACACTGAAGCTTTCTTT. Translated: CASSPTRERYTEAFF.

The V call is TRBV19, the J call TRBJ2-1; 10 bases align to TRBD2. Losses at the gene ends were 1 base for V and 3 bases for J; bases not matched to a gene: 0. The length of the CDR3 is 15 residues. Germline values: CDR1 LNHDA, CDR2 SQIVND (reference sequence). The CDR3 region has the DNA TGTGCCAGTAGTATAGGACTAGCGGGCTACAATGAGCAGTTCTTC. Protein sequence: CASSIGLAGYNEQFF.

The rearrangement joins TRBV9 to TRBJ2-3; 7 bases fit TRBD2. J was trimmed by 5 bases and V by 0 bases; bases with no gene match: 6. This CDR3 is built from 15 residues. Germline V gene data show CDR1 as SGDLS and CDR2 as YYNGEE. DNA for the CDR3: TGTGCCAGCAGCGTAGCGGGAGGAATAAGAGATACGCAGTATTTT. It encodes CASSVAGGIRDTQYF.

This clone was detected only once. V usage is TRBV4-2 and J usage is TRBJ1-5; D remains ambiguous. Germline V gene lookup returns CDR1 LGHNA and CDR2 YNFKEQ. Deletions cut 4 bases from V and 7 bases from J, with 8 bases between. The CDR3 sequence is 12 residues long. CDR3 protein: CASSPVGQPQHF. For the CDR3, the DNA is TGTGCCAGCAGCCCGGTCGGCCAGCCCCAGCATTTT.

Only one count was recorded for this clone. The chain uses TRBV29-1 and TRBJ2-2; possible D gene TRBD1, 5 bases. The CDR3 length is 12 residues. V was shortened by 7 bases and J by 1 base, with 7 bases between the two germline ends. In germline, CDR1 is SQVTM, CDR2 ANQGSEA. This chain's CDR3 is CSAGQNTGELFF. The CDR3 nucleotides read TGCAGCGCAGGACAGAACACCGGGGAGCTGTTTTTT.

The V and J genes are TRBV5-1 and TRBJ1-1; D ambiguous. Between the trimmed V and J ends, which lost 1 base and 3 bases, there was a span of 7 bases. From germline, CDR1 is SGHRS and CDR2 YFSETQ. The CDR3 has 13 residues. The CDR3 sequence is CASSLSWDTEAFF. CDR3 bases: TGCGCCAGCAGCTTGTCATGGGACACTGAAGCTTTCTTT. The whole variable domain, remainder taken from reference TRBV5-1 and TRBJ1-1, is KAGVTQTPRYLIKTRGQQVTLSCSPISGHRSVSWYQQTPGQGLQFLFEYFSETQRNKGNFPGRFSGRQFSNSRSEMNVSTLELGDSALYLCASSLSWDTEAFFGQGTRLTVV.

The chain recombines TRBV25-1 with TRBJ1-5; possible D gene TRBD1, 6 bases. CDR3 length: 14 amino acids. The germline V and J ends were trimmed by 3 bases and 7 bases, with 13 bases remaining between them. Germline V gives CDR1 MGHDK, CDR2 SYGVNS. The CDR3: CASSETGPGQPQHF. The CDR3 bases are TGTGCCAGCAGTGAGACAGGCCCAGGGCAGCCCCAGCATTTT.

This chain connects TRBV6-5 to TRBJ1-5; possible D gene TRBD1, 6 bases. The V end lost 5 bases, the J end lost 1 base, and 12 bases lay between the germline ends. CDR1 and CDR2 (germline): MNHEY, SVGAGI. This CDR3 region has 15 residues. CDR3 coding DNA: TGTGCCAGCAGTGCTCAGGGGATCAGCAATCAGCCCCAGCATTTT. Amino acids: CASSAQGISNQPQHF.

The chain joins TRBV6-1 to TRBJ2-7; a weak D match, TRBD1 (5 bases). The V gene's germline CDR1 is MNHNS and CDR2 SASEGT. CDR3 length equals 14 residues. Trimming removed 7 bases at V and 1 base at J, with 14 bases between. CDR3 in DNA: TGTGCCAGCAAGGGTCAGGGTAGTTCCTACGAGCAGTACTTC. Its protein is CASKGQGSSYEQYF.

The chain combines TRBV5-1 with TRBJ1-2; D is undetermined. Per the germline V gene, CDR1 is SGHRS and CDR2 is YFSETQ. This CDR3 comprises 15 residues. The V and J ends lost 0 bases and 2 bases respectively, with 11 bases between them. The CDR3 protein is CASSLGPGSNYGYTF. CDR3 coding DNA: TGCGCCAGCAGCTTGGGTCCAGGATCCAACTATGGCTACACCTTC.

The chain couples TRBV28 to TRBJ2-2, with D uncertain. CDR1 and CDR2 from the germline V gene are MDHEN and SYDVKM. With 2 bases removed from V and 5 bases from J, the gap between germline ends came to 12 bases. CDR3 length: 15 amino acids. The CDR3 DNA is TGTGCCAGCAGTTTACCCCTCGGTCCAACCGGGGAGCTGTTTTTT. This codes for CASSLPLGPTGELFF.

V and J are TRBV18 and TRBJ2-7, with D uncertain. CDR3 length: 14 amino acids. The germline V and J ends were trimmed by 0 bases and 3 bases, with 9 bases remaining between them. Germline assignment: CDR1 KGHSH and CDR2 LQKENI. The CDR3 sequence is CASSPPNTVYEQYF. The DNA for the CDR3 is TGTGCCAGCTCACCACCTAACACGGTCTACGAGCAGTACTTC.